This T cell receptor (beta chain) originates from a study of technical replicates of blood from a few donors. Using immunoSEQ multiplex PCR, the repertoire was profiled, and TCRdb retains in-frame clones only, with some absent. The sample consists of around 69,000 clones, approximately 96% of them appearing once. Losses at the gene ends were 4 bases for V and 2 bases for J; bases not matched to a gene: 5. CDR1 and CDR2 from the germline V gene are SGHRS and YFSETQ. The CDR3 has 16 residues. The rearrangement links TRBV5-1 to TRBJ2-3; 12 bases are a match to TRBD2. Sequencing input: T cells isolated from PBMCs. The TCR comes from a human donor in good health. The CDR3 DNA reads TGCGCCAGCAGCGTTGGACTAGCGGGGTCCACAGATACGCAGTATTTT. This sequence encodes CASSVGLAGSTDTQYF.